Each of the 16 T cell receptor beta chains below was sequenced from the same sample in a study of cytomegalovirus exposure and HLA in healthy donors. Primers for the PCR totalled 60 Vbeta and 13 Jbeta. TCRdb's copy holds only in-frame clones and misses some; the assay was immunoSEQ multiplex PCR. The sample lists 180,000 or so clones; 82% were seen once. Source material: PBMCs. Receptor source: a boy aged 2-9 years in good health and CMV-seronegative.

This clone has a handful of counts. This sequence joins TRBV7-2 and TRBJ2-1; maybe TRBD2 (6 bases). The CDR3 length is 14 residues. The V and J ends lost 4 bases and 10 bases respectively, with 17 bases between them. Germline V CDR1 and CDR2: SGHTA, FQGNSA. The CDR3 sequence: CASSSGTLRNEQFF. The CDR3 nucleotides are TGTGCCAGCAGCTCCGGGACTCTCCGGAACGAGCAGTTCTTC.

V and J are TRBV7-3 and TRBJ2-5; D unresolved. CDR1 is SGHTA, CDR2 FQGTGA, per germline. The CDR3 has 16 residues. Trimming shortened V by 1 base and J by 4 bases, and 16 bases separated the two germline ends. The chain's CDR3 is CASSLRPSGSPETQYF. In DNA form, the CDR3 reads TGTGCCAGCAGCTTAAGGCCCTCTGGTAGCCCAGAGACCCAGTACTTC.

The chain has TRBV28 and TRBJ2-7; 9 nucleotides agree with TRBD2. The J segment lost 4 bases and the V segment lost 2 bases, leaving 6 bases of the junction unmatched. Germline CDR1 and CDR2: MDHEN and SYDVKM. There are 15 residues in the CDR3. CDR3 loop: CASSLRLAGPYEQYF. The CDR3 nucleotides read TGTGCCAGCAGTTTAAGGCTAGCGGGGCCTTACGAGCAGTACTTC.

The CDR3 region has the DNA TGTGCCAGCAAGCTAGCGGGGGGGCAGGAGACCCAGTACTTC. Protein: CASKLAGGQETQYF. The J gene is TRBJ2-5, the V gene TRBV27, with 12 nucleotides matching TRBD2. The V gene end was trimmed by 7 bases and the J gene end by 5 bases; junction bases not matched to a gene: 5. Germline V lookup: CDR1 MNHEY, CDR2 SMNVEV (reference sequence). The CDR3 extends over 14 amino acids.

The V call is TRBV11-2, the J call TRBJ2-1; tentatively, D is TRBD1 (6 bases). CDR1 SGHAT and CDR2 FQNNGV come from the germline V gene. The ends were cut back, 5 bases at V and 4 bases at J, with 12 bases in the middle. This CDR3 spans 14 amino acids. The CDR3 loop is CASSRIQGYNEQFF. The CDR3 DNA reads TGTGCCAGCAGCCGTATACAGGGATACAATGAGCAGTTCTTC.

The gene calls are TRBV6-4 and TRBJ1-3; D is possibly TRBD1 (5 bases). Germline V gene lookup returns CDR1 MRHNA and CDR2 SNTAGT. With 6 bases removed from V and 14 bases from J, the gap between germline ends came to 23 bases. The CDR3 contains 14 residues. The CDR3 DNA is TGTGCCAGCAGCGGGTTGGAGGGGCCCAGGGCCGTATATTTT. It yields the protein CASSGLEGPRAVYF.

The chain has TRBV7-2 and TRBJ2-7, with D possibly TRBD1 on 6 matching bases. The V gene's germline CDR1 is SGHTA and CDR2 FQGNSA. V lost 4 bases and J 1 base, leaving 8 bases between the germline ends. The length of the CDR3 is 13 residues. The CDR3 DNA reads TGTGCCAGCAGCTCGACAGGTTCCTACGAGCAGTACTTC. Its translation is CASSSTGSYEQYF.

The chain couples TRBV19 to TRBJ1-6, with 11 bases fitting TRBD1. The CDR3 spans 21 residues. With V trimmed by 5 bases and J by 0 bases, 15 bases remained unmatched. Germline CDR1 reads LNHDA; CDR2 reads SQIVND (reference sequence). The CDR3 DNA follows: TGTGCCAGTAGTTTCTTTCCCGGGACAGGGGGTCTTAGCTCCTATAATTCACCCCTCCACTTT. Its translation is CASSFFPGTGGLSSYNSPLHF.

The chain uses TRBV29-1 and TRBJ1-1, with TRBD1 identical over 8 bases. The CDR3 consists of 14 residues. The junction had 9 bases not matched to a gene; V was cut back by 7 bases and J by 2 bases. Germline V gene sequence: CDR1 SQVTM, CDR2 ANQGSEA. The CDR3 loop reads CSAETGDDNTEAFF. DNA of the CDR3: TGCAGCGCTGAGACAGGGGACGATAACACTGAAGCTTTCTTT.

This chain links TRBV4-2 with TRBJ2-1; D unclear. Germline V lookup: CDR1 LGHNA, CDR2 YNFKEQ. The CDR3 runs 12 residues. The V end was cut by 3 bases, the J end by 8 bases, with 8 bases between. In DNA form, the CDR3 reads TGTGCCAGCAGCCATGCGAAGTATGAGCAGTTCTTC. Its translation is CASSHAKYEQFF.

This clone has just one count. The J gene is TRBJ2-5, the V gene TRBV7-2; 11 bases fit TRBD2. V shed 7 bases and J 2 bases; nucleotides not matched to a gene: 3. This CDR3 has 14 residues. The germline V gene has CDR1 SGHTA and CDR2 FQGNSA. The CDR3 loop reads CASTVAGGQETQYF. Written as DNA, the CDR3 is TGTGCCAGCACCGTAGCGGGGGGGCAAGAGACCCAGTACTTC.

This rearrangement joins TRBV23-1 to TRBJ2-7, with 8 bases identical to TRBD1. TRBV23-1 is assigned to the ORF class and has an uncertain function. With 3 bases clipped from V and 2 bases from J, the junction kept 15 bases outside the gene matches. The CDR3 spans 18 residues. CDR3 in DNA: TGCGCCAGCAGTCAGAGAGGACAGGGCCCCCAGTGGGCCTACGAGCAGTACTTC. Translating gives CASSQRGQGPQWAYEQYF.

The J gene is TRBJ1-1, the V gene TRBV7-9; a weak D match, TRBD1 (6 bases). The ends were cut back, 5 bases at V and 1 base at J, with 14 bases in the middle. The CDR3 sequence is 15 residues long. The V gene's germline CDR1 is SEHNR and CDR2 FQNEAQ (reference sequence). This chain's CDR3 is CASSVNRDGNTEAFF. In nucleotides, the CDR3 is TGTGCCAGCAGCGTGAACAGGGACGGGAACACTGAAGCTTTCTTT.

The chain uses TRBV7-5 and TRBJ1-1. TRBV7-5 is a documented pseudogene. The CDR3 runs to 12 residues. The CDR3 loop reads CARSSFDTLAFF. CDR3 nucleotides: TGTGCCAGAAGCTCCTTTGATACTTTGGCTTTCTTT.

The chain uses TRBV6-1 and TRBJ1-3; 7 bases match TRBD1. CDR3 length: 17 residues. With V trimmed by 4 bases and J by 5 bases, 14 bases remained unmatched. Germline CDR1 is MNHNS and CDR2 is SASEGT. CDR3 loop: CASSVRQGYSFRNTIYF. In DNA form, the CDR3 reads TGTGCCAGCAGTGTTCGACAGGGCTACTCCTTCCGAAACACCATATATTTT.

This rearrangement joins TRBV18 to TRBJ2-7; TRBD2 agrees at 11 bases. The CDR3 has 15 amino acids. Germline CDR1 reads KGHSH; CDR2 reads LQKENI. With V trimmed by 3 bases and J by 3 bases, 4 bases remained unmatched. DNA of the CDR3: TGTGCCAGCTCACCTTTAACTAGCGGGGGCTACGAGCAGTACTTC. Protein product: CASSPLTSGGYEQYF.